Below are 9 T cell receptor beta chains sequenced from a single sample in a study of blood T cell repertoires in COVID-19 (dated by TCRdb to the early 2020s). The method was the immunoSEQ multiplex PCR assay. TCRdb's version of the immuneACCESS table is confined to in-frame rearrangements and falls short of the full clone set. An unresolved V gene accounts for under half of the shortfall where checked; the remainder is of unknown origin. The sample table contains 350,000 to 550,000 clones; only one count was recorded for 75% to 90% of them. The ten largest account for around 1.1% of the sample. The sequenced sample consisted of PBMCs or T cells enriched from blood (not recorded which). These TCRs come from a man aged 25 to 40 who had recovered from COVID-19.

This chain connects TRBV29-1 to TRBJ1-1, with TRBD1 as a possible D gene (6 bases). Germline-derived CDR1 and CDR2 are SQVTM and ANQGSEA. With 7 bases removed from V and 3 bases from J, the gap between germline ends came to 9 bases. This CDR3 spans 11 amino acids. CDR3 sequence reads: CSAGEDTEAFF. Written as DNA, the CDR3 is TGCAGCGCAGGGGAAGACACTGAAGCTTTCTTT.

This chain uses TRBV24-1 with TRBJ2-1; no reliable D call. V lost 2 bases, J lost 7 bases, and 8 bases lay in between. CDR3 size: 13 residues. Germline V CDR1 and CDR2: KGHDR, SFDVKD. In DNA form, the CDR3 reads TGTGCCACCAGTGATTCCGGTGTAAATGAGCAGTTCTTC. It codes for CATSDSGVNEQFF.

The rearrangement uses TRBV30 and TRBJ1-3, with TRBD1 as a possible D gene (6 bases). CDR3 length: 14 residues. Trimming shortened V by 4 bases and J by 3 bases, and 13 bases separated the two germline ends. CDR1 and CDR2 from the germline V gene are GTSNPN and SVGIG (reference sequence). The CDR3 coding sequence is TGTGCCTGGAATTTGGGGGCGAGTGGAAACACCATATATTTT. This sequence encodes CAWNLGASGNTIYF. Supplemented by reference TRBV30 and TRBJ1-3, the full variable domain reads SQTIHQWPATLVQPVGSPLSLECTVEGTSNPNLYWYRQAAGRGLQLLFYSVGIGQISSEVPQNLSASRPQDRQFILSSKKLLLSDSGFYLCAWNLGASGNTIYFGEGSWLTVV.

The CDR3 sequence: CSASEGGRYGYTF. The CDR3 DNA sequence: TGCAGTGCTAGTGAAGGGGGCCGGTATGGCTACACCTTC. J is TRBJ1-2 and V is TRBV20-1, with 7 bases lining up with TRBD1. This CDR3 comprises 13 residues. Trimming took 3 bases from V and 5 from J; bases not matched to a gene: 6. CDR1 is DFQATT, CDR2 SNEGSKA, per germline (reference sequence).

CDR3 nucleotides: TGTGCCAGCAGCCAGGTTGCAGGGACAGGGGGCCGAGATACGCAGTATTTT. Translation gives CASSQVAGTGGRDTQYF. This chain uses TRBV3-1 (or the pseudogene TRBV3-2) with TRBJ2-3, with 12 positions matching TRBD1. The CDR3 runs 17 residues. Germline assignment: CDR1 LGHDT and CDR2 YNNKEL (reference sequence). Trimming took 3 bases from V and 5 from J; bases not matched to a gene: 9.

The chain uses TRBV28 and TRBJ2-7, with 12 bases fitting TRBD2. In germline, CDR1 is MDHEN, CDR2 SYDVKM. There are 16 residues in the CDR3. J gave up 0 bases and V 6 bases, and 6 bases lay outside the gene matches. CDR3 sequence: CASRWTSGASSYEQYF. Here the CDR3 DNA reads TGTGCCAGCAGGTGGACTAGCGGGGCTAGCTCCTACGAGCAGTACTTC.

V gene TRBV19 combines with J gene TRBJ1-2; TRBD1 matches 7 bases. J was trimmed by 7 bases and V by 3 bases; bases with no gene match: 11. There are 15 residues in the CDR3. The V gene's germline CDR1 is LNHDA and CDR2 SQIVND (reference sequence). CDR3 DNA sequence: TGTGCCAGTAGTATTGGTAAGGGGGCGCGCAGTGGCTACACCTTC. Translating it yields CASSIGKGARSGYTF.

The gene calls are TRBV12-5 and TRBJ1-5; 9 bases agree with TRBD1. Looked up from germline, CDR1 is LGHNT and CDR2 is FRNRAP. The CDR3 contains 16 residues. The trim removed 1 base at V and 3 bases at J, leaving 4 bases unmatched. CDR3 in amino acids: CASGLGTGGVNQPQHF. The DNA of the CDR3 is TGTGCTAGTGGTTTGGGTACAGGGGGCGTCAATCAGCCCCAGCATTTT.

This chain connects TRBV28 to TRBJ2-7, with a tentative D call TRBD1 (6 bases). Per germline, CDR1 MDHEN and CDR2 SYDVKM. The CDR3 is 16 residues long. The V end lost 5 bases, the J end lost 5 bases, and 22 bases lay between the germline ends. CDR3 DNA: TGTGCCAGCAGTACCCACGATCCCGGGACAAGCCACGAGCAGTACTTC. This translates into CASSTHDPGTSHEQYF.